This T cell receptor (beta chain) is from a study of cytomegalovirus exposure and HLA in healthy donors. This CDR3 region has 14 residues. CDR1 and CDR2 (germline): SNHLY, FYNNEI. V shed 2 bases and J 7 bases; nucleotides not matched to a gene: 2. Healthy bone marrow donors made up the donor group. Whole-study findings and limits: Follow-up analysis later connected one missense variant in DCLRE1C with trimming of TCR beta V- and J-genes.

The PCR employed 60 Vbeta primers together with 13 Jbeta primers. Authors' analysis steps: As a later analysis found, there were approximately 80 million unique TCR beta chains, of which roughly 11 million were shared. Clones were sequenced by immunoSEQ multiplex PCR, and TCRdb holds only the in-frame ones, with some missing. V, J and clone size were drawn from that table, and D and trimming were deduced from the DNA. The sample has about 130,000 clones, about 81% seen once. As concerns this clone: What it recognizes is unknown.

The specimen was PBMCs. The source is a woman aged 25 to 39 in good health and CMV-seronegative. The V and J genes are TRBV2 and TRBJ1-4; 9 bases align to TRBD1. The DNA of the CDR3 is TGTGCCAGCAGTGAAAAGACAGGGGGTGAAAAACTGTTTTTT. It translates to CASSEKTGGEKLFF.